This TCR beta chain was obtained from a study of neurological immune-mediated disorders. Study results and limitations: In HTLV-1-associated myelopathy, TCR clonal expansion was greatest, and in multiple sclerosis it was least, below healthy controls. None of the CDR3 amino acid sequences of expanded clones recurred across subjects, suggesting private repertoires in all groups.

Every sequencing run generated over 170 million TCR-beta sequences from 15-18 subjects. Via MiXCR, TCRdb re-called the 5' RACE reads, giving one row per CDR3 protein. Among more than 15,000 distinct CDR3 sequences listed, around 13% were seen once. By proportion, this clonotype is medium-sized (0.01 to 0.1%). Antigen: not known. There are 14 residues in the CDR3. The V gene lost 0 bases and the J gene lost 15 bases, with 15 bases spanning the gap. Germline V CDR1 and CDR2: SEHNR, FQNEAQ (reference sequence). The sample comprised CD4+ T cells from blood. V usage is TRBV7-9 and J usage is TRBJ1-6, with D unresolved. The clonotype comes from a woman aged 55-70 years with HTLV-1-associated myelopathy (HAM/TSP). The CDR3, as DNA: TGTGCCAGCAGCTTAGCGCTCGGGCCGACCGGCCTCCACTTT. This translates into CASSLALGPTGLHF.